This T cell receptor (beta chain) comes out of a study of STAT5B mutations in CD4+ large granular lymphocyte leukemia. The V end was cut by 0 bases, the J end by 0 bases, with 14 bases between. This CDR3 region has 18 residues. The germline gives CDR1 PRHDT, CDR2 FYEKMQ (reference sequence). On this clone itself: The antigen remains unidentified.

Findings of the study overall: 8/27 top patient clones versus 2/35 control clones were TRBV06-family. Over 20% of private leukemic clonotypes occurred rarely in other patients' non-leukemic repertoires.

Produced via immunoSEQ multiplex PCR; TCRdb's table is partial and in-frame only. The table lists 20,000 to 25,000 clones, about four fifths of them singletons. The rearrangement links TRBV13 to TRBJ2-2, with TRBD2 as a possible D gene (5 bases). Sequenced: CD4+ T cells from blood buffy coats. The receptor was isolated from a human donor in good health. CDR3 in amino acids: CASSLGERYLANTGELFF. The CDR3 DNA follows: TGTGCCAGCAGCTTAGGAGAGCGGTATCTCGCGAACACCGGGGAGCTGTTTTTT.